Below are 24 T cell receptor beta chains sequenced from a single sample in a study of early T cells in non-severe SARS-CoV-2 infection. Via MiXCR, TCRdb re-called the 5' RACE reads, giving one row per CDR3 protein. Of tens of thousands of distinct CDR3 sequences in the sample, about 10% were seen once. The sample in question was whole blood, obtained at baseline. The receptors derive from an adult who was a healthcare worker with PCR-confirmed SARS-CoV-2 infection or an uninfected control (not recorded which).

This clonotype was detected ten times or more. The chain couples TRBV25-1 to TRBJ1-5; D unresolved. From germline, CDR1 is MGHDK and CDR2 SYGVNS. The CDR3 has 14 amino acids. V gave up 2 bases and J gave up 7 bases, with 12 bases separating them. As DNA, the CDR3 is TGTGCCAGCAGTGAACTATACGAAAGCCAGCCCCAGCATTTT. Translation: CASSELYESQPQHF.

The V and J genes are TRBV25-1 and TRBJ2-3, with D possibly being TRBD1 (6 bases). The CDR3 has 16 residues. Germline V lookup: CDR1 MGHDK, CDR2 SYGVNS. Trimming cost V 4 bases and J 2 bases, with 16 bases left between them. CDR3 sequence reads: CASSGTAKGPTDTQYF. The CDR3 DNA follows: TGTGCCAGCAGTGGGACAGCTAAGGGTCCCACAGATACGCAGTATTTT. The variable domain in full, completed from reference TRBV25-1 and TRBJ2-3, reads EADIYQTPRYLVIGTGKKITLECSQTMGHDKMYWYQQDPGMELHLIHYSYGVNSTEKGDLSSESTVSRIRTEHFPLTLESARPSHTSQYLCASSGTAKGPTDTQYFGPGTRLTVL.

This clonotype was seen repeatedly, ten times or more. This sequence joins TRBV28 and TRBJ1-3; D unresolved. Per the germline V gene, CDR1 is MDHEN and CDR2 is SYDVKM. This CDR3 comprises 16 residues. The V end was cut by 5 bases, the J end by 0 bases, with 14 bases between. This CDR3 is CASSETQSGSGNTIYF. The CDR3 DNA sequence: TGTGCCAGCAGTGAAACCCAGAGTGGCTCTGGAAACACCATATATTTT.

The genes are TRBV5-5 and TRBJ2-5; D may match TRBD1 or TRBD2 (6 bases each). This CDR3 has 15 residues. V dropped 0 bases and J dropped 5 bases, with 14 bases sitting between them. The V gene's germline CDR1 is SGHKS and CDR2 YYEKEE (reference sequence). CDR3 sequence: CASSLGGGHSETQYF. In DNA, the CDR3 is TGTGCCAGCAGCTTGGGAGGGGGGCACAGTGAGACCCAGTACTTC.

V is TRBV2 and J is TRBJ2-2, with unresolved D. The CDR3 is made up of 13 amino acids. Germline lookup yields CDR1 SNHLY and CDR2 FYNNEI. V was cut by 5 bases and J by 6 bases, with 10 bases left in between. The CDR3 DNA is TGTGCCAGCAGTCTTATTTCGGCCGGGGAGCTGTTTTTT. Its translation: CASSLISAGELFF.

This sequence joins TRBV7-9 and TRBJ2-7; 10 bases align to TRBD2. The CDR3 has 17 residues. In germline, CDR1 is SEHNR, CDR2 FQNEAQ (reference sequence). With 5 bases clipped from V and 0 bases from J, the junction kept 10 bases outside the gene matches. CDR3 in amino acids: CASSGPFTSGVSYEQYF. The CDR3 DNA follows: TGTGCCAGCAGCGGACCTTTTACTAGCGGGGTCTCCTACGAGCAGTACTTC.

The sample holds a few counts of this clonotype. A junction end diverges from the germline sequence, so it may reflect a read error. This chain joins TRBV28 and TRBJ2-7, with TRBD2 matching over 12 bases. The CDR3 runs to 16 residues. In germline, CDR1 is MDHEN, CDR2 SYDVKM. CDR3 region: CANSLGTSGRSYEQYF. The CDR3 nucleotides are TGTGCCAACAGTTTAGGGACTAGCGGGCGATCCTACGAGCAGTACTTC.

The genes are TRBV4-2 and TRBJ2-2; D is possibly TRBD1 (6 bases). The CDR3 loop spans 15 amino acids. Germline V gives CDR1 LGHNA, CDR2 YNFKEQ. The ends were cut back, 1 base at V and 0 bases at J, with 6 bases in the middle. The CDR3 DNA follows: TGTGCCAGCAGCCAAGGGACAGCGAACACCGGGGAGCTGTTTTTT. This encodes CASSQGTANTGELFF.

This clonotype appeared many times. The V gene is TRBV7-9, the J gene TRBJ1-2; D uncertain. CDR3 size: 11 residues. V gave up 1 base and J gave up 6 bases, with 3 bases separating them. Looked up from germline, CDR1 is SEHNR and CDR2 is FQNEAQ (reference sequence). The CDR3 nucleotides read TGTGCCAGCAGCTTAGGCCATGGCTACACCTTC. Amino acids: CASSLGHGYTF.

This clonotype was seen only a few times. CDR3 sequence (DNA): TGTGCCAGCAGTAGCAGGGACAGGGGTTCCACAGATACGCAGTATTTT. Protein product: CASSSRDRGSTDTQYF. The chain couples TRBV6-2 or TRBV6-3 to TRBJ2-3, with 10 nucleotides matching TRBD1. Per germline, CDR1 MNHEY and CDR2 SVGEGT. V was pared by 5 bases and J by 2 bases, with 7 bases of the junction left unmatched. This CDR3 is 16 amino acids long.

This clonotype came up a few times. The rearrangement uses TRBV30 and TRBJ1-5; TRBD1 aligns across 8 bases. The CDR3 consists of 14 residues. Germline V gene sequence: CDR1 GTSNPN, CDR2 SVGIG (reference sequence). Unmatched junction bases numbered 7, after V lost 5 bases and J lost 4 bases. The CDR3 coding sequence is TGTGCCTGGTCTCCGGACAGGGTAAATCAGCCCCAGCATTTT. Residues: CAWSPDRVNQPQHF.

In this sample, this clonotype turned up a few times. The genes are TRBV20-1 and TRBJ2-7; D unclear. The CDR3 has 16 residues. V gave up 0 bases and J gave up 6 bases, with 21 bases separating them. Germline V gives CDR1 DFQATT, CDR2 SNEGSKA (reference sequence). CDR3 protein: CSARDVTRRRHAEQYF. In nucleotides, the CDR3 is TGCAGTGCTAGAGATGTGACCCGCCGACGTCACGCCGAGCAGTACTTC.

This clonotype showed up just a few times. The chain has TRBV7-3 and TRBJ2-7; 9 bases agree with TRBD1. CDR1 is SGHTA and CDR2 is FQGTGA in the germline V gene. CDR3 length equals 15 residues. The ends lost 5 bases at V and 2 bases at J; junction bases unmatched: 7. CDR3 DNA sequence: TGTGCCAGCAGCCCCGGGACAGGGATCCCCTACGAGCAGTACTTC. Translated, it gives CASSPGTGIPYEQYF. Variable domain in full (rest from reference TRBV7-3 and TRBJ2-7): GAGVSQTPSNKVTEKGKYVELRCDPISGHTALYWYRQSLGQGPEFLIYFQGTGAADDSGLPNDRFFAVRPEGSVSTLKIQRTERGDSAVYLCASSPGTGIPYEQYFGPGTRLTVT.

The CDR3 region has the DNA TGCGCCAGCAGCTTGGCGTCCAAAAACGGGTACAATGAGCAGTTCTTC. It specifies CASSLASKNGYNEQFF. The chain joins TRBV5-1 to TRBJ2-1; D remains ambiguous. V dropped 0 bases and J dropped 4 bases, with 14 bases sitting between them. Germline V gene sequence: CDR1 SGHRS, CDR2 YFSETQ. The CDR3 sequence is 16 residues long.

This clonotype was counted between two and nine times. The chain recombines TRBV7-9 with TRBJ2-1, with D hard to call. The germline V gene has CDR1 SEHNR and CDR2 FQNEAQ (reference sequence). This CDR3 region has 13 residues. The ends were cut back, 1 base at V and 8 bases at J, with 9 bases in the middle. This CDR3 reads CASSLVPSYEQFF. The DNA of the CDR3 is TGTGCCAGCAGCTTAGTTCCTAGTTATGAGCAGTTCTTC.

The chain couples TRBV6-1 to TRBJ1-5; D is uncertain. The CDR3 is 14 residues long. CDR1 MNHNS and CDR2 SASEGT come from the germline V gene. V was clipped by 3 bases and J by 4 bases, with 10 bases between them. The CDR3 loop reads CASSDFWENQPQHF. DNA of the CDR3: TGTGCCAGCAGTGATTTCTGGGAAAATCAGCCCCAGCATTTT.

This clonotype was recorded a few times. The chain couples TRBV4-2 to TRBJ2-3; 7 bases are shared with TRBD2. This CDR3 comprises 16 residues. The germline V gene has CDR1 LGHNA and CDR2 YNFKEQ. V was clipped by 3 bases and J by 6 bases; unmatched bases: 12. The CDR3 here is CASSQGSGVEGDTQYF. The CDR3 nucleotides read TGTGCCAGCAGCCAGGGGAGCGGGGTGGAGGGGGATACGCAGTATTTT.

This clonotype was counted many times. The rearrangement links TRBV5-5 to TRBJ2-1; D may match TRBD1 or TRBD2 (6 bases each). Germline values: CDR1 SGHKS, CDR2 YYEKEE (reference sequence). This CDR3 is 16 amino acids long. V was cut by 4 bases and J by 6 bases, with 20 bases left in between. The CDR3: CASSRRGDSSRNEQFF. In nucleotides, the CDR3 is TGTGCCAGCAGCCGGAGGGGGGACTCCAGTCGCAATGAGCAGTTCTTC.

This clonotype showed up many times. The chain uses TRBV5-6 and TRBJ2-6; D not resolved. Germline values: CDR1 SGHDT, CDR2 YYEEEE. The CDR3 consists of 15 residues. V lost 4 bases and J 0 bases, leaving 8 bases between the germline ends. The CDR3 here is CASSIRVSGANVLTF. In nucleotides, the CDR3 is TGTGCCAGCAGCATAAGGGTCTCTGGGGCCAACGTCCTGACTTTC. The full variable domain, completed using reference TRBV5-6 and TRBJ2-6, is DAGVTQSPTHLIKTRGQQVTLRCSPKSGHDTVSWYQQALGQGPQFIFQYYEEEERQRGNFPDRFSGHQFPNYSSELNVNALLLGDSALYLCASSIRVSGANVLTFGAGSRLTVL.

The chain recombines TRBV6-5 with TRBJ2-1, with a weak D call TRBD2 (5 bases). Trimming left V 2 bases short and J 4 bases short, with 6 bases between. This CDR3 is 13 amino acids long. CDR1 is MNHEY, CDR2 SVGAGI, per germline. CDR3 residues: CASSYREYNEQFF. The CDR3 DNA is TGTGCCAGCAGTTACCGGGAATACAATGAGCAGTTCTTC.

This chain links TRBV20-1 with TRBJ2-1; unclear D gene. The CDR3 runs 14 residues. Germline assignment: CDR1 DFQATT and CDR2 SNEGSKA (reference sequence). V was cut by 1 base and J by 0 bases, with 7 bases left in between. CDR3 coding DNA: TGCAGTGCTAGAGCGCACAGCTCCTACAATGAGCAGTTCTTC. It specifies CSARAHSSYNEQFF.

This clonotype was found many times. The chain couples TRBV19 to TRBJ1-2, with D tentatively TRBD1 (5 bases). V lost 10 bases and J lost 10, with 13 bases in between. CDR1 LNHDA and CDR2 SQIVND come from the germline V gene (reference sequence). The CDR3 length is 10 residues. CDR3 residues: CAIGTPHYTF. In DNA form, the CDR3 reads TGTGCCATCGGGACCCCTCACTACACCTTC.

The V and J genes are TRBV10-3 and TRBJ2-2; D unresolved. Germline V gene data show CDR1 as ENHRY and CDR2 as SYGVKD. The V end was cut by 1 base, the J end by 1 base, with 4 bases between. CDR3 size: 14 residues. This CDR3 is CAISEYKNTGELFF. Here the CDR3 DNA reads TGTGCCATCAGTGAGTACAAGAACACCGGGGAGCTGTTTTTT.

This clonotype was recorded many times. CDR3 DNA sequence: TGTGCCAGCAGTGCCTCCAATCAGCCCCAGCATTTT. This translates into CASSASNQPQHF. The chain is built from TRBV6-1 and TRBJ1-5; D remains unclear. The CDR3 has 12 amino acids. V gave up 4 bases and J gave up 3 bases, with 4 bases separating them. CDR1 is MNHNS and CDR2 is SASEGT in the germline V gene.